The 27 T cell receptor beta chains below come from one sample, sequenced in a study of T-cell memory formation after mild COVID-19. TCRdb redid the calling of the 5' RACE reads with MiXCR, one entry per CDR3 protein. This sample has about 390,000 distinct CDR3 sequences, with about 15% found just once. Sequenced material: PBMCs or a T cell subset sorted from them (not recorded which). These receptor sequences come from a man aged 18 to 29 who had mild COVID-19 (a few samples of this study predate the infection). Cell type and time point are not known.

There are a few counts of this clonotype. V usage is TRBV27 and J usage is TRBJ2-3; 11 positions agree with TRBD2. J was trimmed by 4 bases and V by 7 bases; bases with no gene match: 4. The CDR3 has 14 residues. Germline V gene lookup returns CDR1 MNHEY and CDR2 SMNVEV (reference sequence). The CDR3 DNA reads TGTGCCAGCACTCTAGCGGGGGGATCAGATACGCAGTATTTT. Its protein product is CASTLAGGSDTQYF.

CDR3 sequence reads: CAWSVGYGYTF. Written as DNA, the CDR3 is TGTGCCTGGAGTGTCGGGTATGGCTACACCTTC. The V and J genes are TRBV30 and TRBJ1-2, with unresolved D. The V and J ends lost 0 bases and 5 bases respectively, with 4 bases between them. This CDR3 is built from 11 residues. Germline assignment: CDR1 GTSNPN and CDR2 SVGIG (reference sequence).

The table lists this clonotype with many counts. The chain uses TRBV6-2 or TRBV6-3 and TRBJ2-7; 7 nucleotides align to TRBD2. The V gene end was trimmed by 2 bases and the J gene end by 0 bases; junction bases not matched to a gene: 4. Per the germline V gene, CDR1 is MNHEY and CDR2 is SVGEGT. This CDR3 is built from 15 residues. The CDR3 nucleotides read TGTGCCAGCAGTTACGCGGGGGAAAGCTCCTACGAGCAGTACGTC. It codes for CASSYAGESSYEQYV.

The rearrangement links TRBV3-1 to TRBJ1-5; no definite D call. Trimming took off 0 bases at V and 3 bases at J, with 9 bases between the two ends. The CDR3 extends over 15 amino acids. Per germline, CDR1 LGHDT and CDR2 YNNKEL (reference sequence). CDR3 in amino acids: CASSQDTGYNQPQHF. For the CDR3, the DNA is TGTGCCAGCAGCCAAGATACCGGATACAATCAGCCCCAGCATTTT.

Many counts were recorded for this clonotype. The chain links TRBV28 to TRBJ2-7; D perhaps matches TRBD2 (5 bases). Germline values: CDR1 MDHEN, CDR2 SYDVKM. This CDR3 region has 13 residues. Trimming left V 6 bases short and J 6 bases short, with 15 bases between. CDR3 bases: TGTGCCAGCAGGTCCGGACTCTGGGGCGAGCAGTACGTC. It is translated as CASRSGLWGEQYV.

This chain connects TRBV5-1 to TRBJ1-6; D possibly corresponds to TRBD1 (6 bases). Trimming pared 5 bases from V and 5 bases from J, leaving 14 bases between. CDR3 size: 15 residues. Germline V gives CDR1 SGHRS, CDR2 YFSETQ. CDR3 amino acids: CASRGQPGDNSPLHF. The CDR3 bases are TGCGCCAGCAGAGGACAGCCAGGGGATAATTCACCCCTCCACTTT.

The chain couples TRBV20-1 to TRBJ1-1; the match to TRBD1 covers 11 bases. The V gene's germline CDR1 is DFQATT and CDR2 SNEGSKA (reference sequence). V trimming: 1 base; J trimming: 5 bases; junction bases outside the gene matches: 12. The CDR3 consists of 17 residues. CDR3 protein: CSARGGTGGLLGTEAFF. CDR3 DNA: TGCAGTGCTAGAGGGGGGACAGGGGGACTCTTAGGGACTGAAGCTTTCTTT.

This clonotype was picked up a small number of times. The rearrangement links TRBV28 to TRBJ2-2; a possible D gene is TRBD1 (5 bases). There are 17 residues in the CDR3. V gave up 5 bases and J gave up 3 bases, with 19 bases separating them. Germline values: CDR1 MDHEN, CDR2 SYDVKM. DNA for the CDR3: TGTGCCAGCAGTCCCCCTCGTGGGGCGTGGGACACCGGGGAGCTGTTTTTT. Protein: CASSPPRGAWDTGELFF.

The chain employs TRBV7-9 and TRBJ2-7; D unresolved. Germline-derived CDR1 and CDR2 are SEHNR and FQNEAQ (reference sequence). This CDR3 region has 13 residues. V was trimmed by 3 bases and J by 0 bases, leaving 6 bases between them. CDR3 DNA sequence: TGTGCCAGCAGCTTCGAAAGCTCCTACGAGCAGTACGTC. The encoded protein is CASSFESSYEQYV.

The rearrangement uses TRBV15 and TRBJ1-5, with D perhaps matching TRBD1 (5 bases). Trimming pared 1 base from V and 9 bases from J, leaving 13 bases between. Germline V lookup: CDR1 LNHNV, CDR2 YYDKDF (reference sequence). This CDR3 spans 14 amino acids. CDR3 in amino acids: CATSRGGTRAPQHF. The DNA for the CDR3 is TGTGCCACCAGCAGAGGAGGGACTAGGGCGCCCCAGCATTTT.

The sample holds many counts of this clonotype. The V gene is TRBV23-1, the J gene TRBJ2-3; D tentatively fits TRBD1 or TRBD2 (5 bases each). TRBV23-1 is marked as an open reading frame, function uncertain. The ends were cut back, 2 bases at V and 3 bases at J, with 18 bases in the middle. This CDR3 spans 17 amino acids. CDR3 sequence (DNA): TGCGCCAGCAGTCAACCCGCTCCAGGGAGATGGACAGATACGCAGTATTTT. As protein: CASSQPAPGRWTDTQYF.

This chain joins TRBV12-3 or TRBV12-4 and TRBJ2-4; 7 nucleotides agree with TRBD1. With 6 bases clipped from V and 1 base from J, the junction kept 12 bases outside the gene matches. The CDR3 has 17 residues. CDR3 in amino acids: CASRQQGRSGAKNIQYF. CDR3 sequence (DNA): TGTGCCAGCAGGCAACAGGGGCGCAGTGGGGCCAAAAACATTCAGTACTTC.

In its sample, this clonotype was seen many times. One end of the junction varies from germline; a read error may be responsible. This CDR3 is CASSLGGNEQFF. CDR3 in DNA: TGTGCCAGCAGCTTGGGCGGGAATGAGCAGTTCTTC. The chain is built from TRBV5-1 and TRBJ2-1; a weak D match, TRBD2 (5 bases). CDR1 and CDR2 from the germline V gene are SGHRS and YFSETQ. The CDR3 loop spans 12 amino acids.

This clonotype was seen many times. This sequence joins TRBV5-1 and TRBJ2-4; either TRBD1 or TRBD2 may supply D (5 bases each). The germline V and J ends were trimmed by 3 bases and 8 bases, with 9 bases remaining between them. CDR1 and CDR2 from the germline V gene are SGHRS and YFSETQ. This CDR3 has 12 residues. The CDR3: CASSSGTDIQYF. In DNA, the CDR3 is TGCGCCAGCAGCTCGGGGACGGACATTCAGTACTTC.

The genes are TRBV5-1 and TRBJ1-1; D is unresolved. The CDR3 is 14 residues long. The germline gives CDR1 SGHRS, CDR2 YFSETQ. Between the trimmed V and J ends, which lost 1 base and 7 bases, there was a span of 14 bases. CDR3 loop: CASSLPTTRGEAFF. The CDR3 region has the DNA TGCGCCAGCAGCTTGCCGACAACCCGGGGTGAAGCTTTCTTT.

This clonotype was picked up many times. The genes are TRBV6-5 and TRBJ2-5; 11 nucleotides line up with TRBD2. Looked up from germline, CDR1 is MNHEY and CDR2 is SVGAGI. V was pared by 6 bases and J by 5 bases, with 8 bases of the junction left unmatched. The CDR3 is 15 amino acids. CDR3: CASSLLAGGHETQYF. CDR3 sequence (DNA): TGTGCCAGCAGCCTGTTAGCGGGGGGGCATGAGACCCAGTACTTC.

This clonotype was picked up one time. The chain carries TRBV7-2 and TRBJ1-2; 9 positions agree with TRBD1. Germline V CDR1 and CDR2: SGHTA, FQGNSA. The CDR3 consists of 14 residues. The V segment lost 4 bases and the J segment 7 bases; nucleotides outside the gene matches: 7. The CDR3 sequence is CASSSWTGDFGYTF. The CDR3 nucleotides are TGTGCCAGCAGCTCCTGGACAGGGGATTTTGGCTACACCTTC.

This clonotype showed up just a few times. The rearrangement links TRBV7-9 to TRBJ2-7; D is perhaps TRBD1 (5 bases). Germline assignment: CDR1 SEHNR and CDR2 FQNEAQ (reference sequence). The CDR3 extends over 12 amino acids. Trimming shortened V by 7 bases and J by 3 bases, and 10 bases separated the two germline ends. CDR3 nucleotide sequence: TGTGCCAGCAATGGACAAAGCTACGAGCAGTACTTC. Protein product: CASNGQSYEQYF. The full variable domain, completed using reference TRBV7-9 and TRBJ2-7, is DTGVSQNPRHKITKRGQNVTFRCDPISEHNRLYWYRQTLGQGPEFLTYFQNEAQLEKSRLLSDRFSAERPKGSFSTLEIQRTEQGDSAMYLCASNGQSYEQYFGPGTRLTVT.

There are a few counts of this clonotype. The V gene is TRBV6-2 or TRBV6-3, the J gene TRBJ1-2; D is unresolved. The CDR3 has 17 amino acids. Germline CDR1 MNHEY, CDR2 SVGEGT. V was shortened by 6 bases and J by 2 bases, with 22 bases between the two germline ends. This chain's CDR3 is CASSDPTRPLANYGYTF. In nucleotides, the CDR3 is TGTGCCAGCAGCGACCCGACGCGTCCCCTCGCAAACTATGGCTACACCTTC.

This clonotype was seen a few times. The V call is TRBV7-9, the J call TRBJ1-1; the match to TRBD1 covers 9 bases. V gave up 5 bases and J gave up 5 bases; unmatched junction bases: 3. The germline V gene encodes CDR1 SEHNR and CDR2 FQNEAQ (reference sequence). This CDR3 spans 13 amino acids. The chain's CDR3 is CASSRQGVTEAFF. The CDR3 coding sequence is TGTGCCAGCAGCCGACAGGGGGTAACTGAAGCTTTCTTT.

V is TRBV15 and J is TRBJ2-5; 13 positions match TRBD2. Germline trimming cut 2 bases from V and 5 bases from J; bases unmatched to any gene: 8. The CDR3 totals 17 residues. The germline V gene encodes CDR1 LNHNV and CDR2 YYDKDF (reference sequence). The CDR3, as DNA: TGTGCCACCAGCAGATCCCTACTAGCGGGGGGGCTCGAGACCCAGTACTTC. It is translated as CATSRSLLAGGLETQYF.

This clonotype was detected a few times. The chain employs TRBV20-1 and TRBJ2-1; D is unresolved. In germline, CDR1 is DFQATT, CDR2 SNEGSKA (reference sequence). The ends were cut back, 5 bases at V and 0 bases at J, with 11 bases in the middle. The CDR3 extends over 14 amino acids. This chain's CDR3 is CSALIPSSYNEQFF. The CDR3 DNA reads TGCAGTGCTCTTATACCTAGCTCCTACAATGAGCAGTTCTTC.

The V and J genes are TRBV5-1 and TRBJ1-1; D unresolved. The CDR3 has 14 residues. The germline V and J ends were trimmed by 1 base and 1 base, with 8 bases remaining between them. From germline, CDR1 is SGHRS and CDR2 YFSETQ. CDR3 sequence: CASSLYQRNTEAFF. The CDR3 DNA is TGCGCCAGCAGCTTGTACCAACGGAACACTGAAGCTTTCTTT.

V is TRBV6-1 and J is TRBJ2-2, with 7 positions matching TRBD1. From germline, CDR1 is MNHNS and CDR2 SASEGT. The CDR3 has 14 residues. The V gene end was trimmed by 4 bases and the J gene end by 4 bases; junction bases not matched to a gene: 3. The CDR3 DNA is TGTGCCAGCAGTGCACAGGGGCTCACCGGGGAGCTGTTTTTT. It yields the protein CASSAQGLTGELFF.

This clonotype was picked up one time. V and J are TRBV7-9 and TRBJ1-3; 12 positions match TRBD1. CDR3 length: 16 amino acids. Trimming removed 5 bases from V and 8 bases from J; junction bases left unmatched: 10. Germline V gene data show CDR1 as SEHNR and CDR2 as FQNEAQ (reference sequence). The CDR3 DNA reads TGTGCCAGCAGCCCGTCGGGACAGGGGGCTGGGCACACCATATATTTT. As protein: CASSPSGQGAGHTIYF.

The genes are TRBV20-1 and TRBJ2-2; D might be TRBD1 (5 bases). The CDR3 is made up of 12 amino acids. Germline loops: CDR1 DFQATT, CDR2 SNEGSKA (reference sequence). V dropped 2 bases and J dropped 5 bases, with 6 bases sitting between them. CDR3: CSARQGTGELFF. CDR3 DNA sequence: TGCAGTGCTAGACAGGGAACCGGGGAGCTGTTTTTT.

The chain couples TRBV5-4 to TRBJ2-3, with D perhaps assigned TRBD1 or TRBD2 (7 bases each). The CDR3 spans 14 residues. Germline V gene lookup returns CDR1 SGHNT and CDR2 YYREEE (reference sequence). Trimming pared 5 bases from V and 4 bases from J, leaving 14 bases between. Written as DNA, the CDR3 is TGTGCCAGCAGGGGGGGGGACAGTTCAGATACGCAGTATTTT. Residues: CASRGGDSSDTQYF.